These 2 T cell receptor beta chains came from one sample sequenced in a study of shared T cell receptors in the human thymus. This table comes from immunoSEQ multiplex PCR, and its TCRdb copy is limited to in-frame clones, with some not included. The sample has about 660,000 clones, over 75% seen once; the top ten hold 0.0095% to 0.013%. The same data also contributed to another study, on human thymus T cells.

Sequenced input: thymocytes. The receptors were sampled from a boy younger than two with a congenital heart defect.

This clone was seen only once. The V call is TRBV7-9, the J call TRBJ2-3, with D possibly matching TRBD2 (5 bases). V was clipped by 2 bases and J by 2 bases, with 11 bases between them. Germline V gene sequence: CDR1 SEHNR, CDR2 FQNEAQ (reference sequence). This CDR3 comprises 15 residues. The CDR3 reads CASSLNGLLTDTQYF. As DNA, the CDR3 is TGTGCCAGCAGCTTAAACGGACTGCTCACAGATACGCAGTATTTT.

The V gene is TRBV19, the J gene TRBJ1-2, with D possibly being TRBD1 (5 bases). Germline loops: CDR1 LNHDA, CDR2 SQIVND (reference sequence). The CDR3 runs to 15 residues. Trimming took off 0 bases at V and 0 bases at J, with 8 bases between the two ends. Here the CDR3 reads CASSIDDRTNYGYTF. CDR3 in DNA: TGTGCCAGTAGTATAGACGACAGAACTAACTATGGCTACACCTTC. Filled out from reference TRBV19 and TRBJ1-2, the complete variable domain reads DGGITQSPKYLFRKEGQNVTLSCEQNLNHDAMYWYRQDPGQGLRLIYYSQIVNDFQKGDIAEGYSVSREKKESFPLTVTSAQKNPTAFYLCASSIDDRTNYGYTFGSGTRLTVV.